These T cell receptor beta chains were read from a single sample in a study of breast tumors, draining lymph nodes, adjacent tissues. TCRdb used MiXCR to reprocess the multiplex PCR reads, holding one entry per CDR3 protein. The sample consists of nearly 110,000 distinct CDR3 sequences, about 30% of them appearing once. Material: axillary lymph node tissue. All receptors derive from a female donor with breast cancer. Some clones in this sample may be carry-over from other donors' samples. CDR3s include the opening cysteine and the closing phenylalanine or tryptophan. Each record gives: J gene, V gene, clone size, D gene, CDR3 protein, CDR3 DNA. The D gene is left open where the match is weak. Some rows mark clone size as missing; the rest say once, few, many or name a class of expanded clone.

J: TRBJ2-1
V: TRBV4-3
size: -
D: TRBD2
CDR3: CASSQDRGTSGNEQFF
DNA: TGCGCCAGCAGCCAAGATAGGGGGACTAGCGGCAATGAGCAGTTCTTC

J: TRBJ2-5
V: TRBV9
size: -
D: -
CDR3: CASSVVSGPGETQYF
DNA: TGTGCCAGCAGCGTAGTATCGGGGCCCGGCGAGACCCAGTACTTC

J: TRBJ2-2
V: TRBV6-2/TRBV6-3
size: once
D: -
CDR3: CASGRGGANTGELFF
DNA: TGTGCCAGCGGGAGGGGGGGTGCGAACACCGGGGAGCTGTTTTTC

J: TRBJ2-7
V: TRBV19
size: many
D: -
CDR3: CASSQDRGKEQYF
DNA: TGTGCCAGTAGTCAGGACCGCGGTAAGGAGCAGTACTTC

J: TRBJ2-7
V: TRBV27
size: many
D: TRBD1
CDR3: CASSGQGSSYEQYF
DNA: TGTGCCAGCAGTGGACAGGGGAGTTCCTACGAGCAGTACTTC

J: TRBJ2-7
V: TRBV5-6
size: many
D: -
CDR3: CASSPGETYEQYF
DNA: TGTGCCAGCAGCCCGGGGGAAACCTACGAGCAGTACTTC

J: TRBJ2-2
V: TRBV6-5
size: few
D: -
CDR3: CASSRTQPNTGELFF
DNA: TGTGCCAGCAGTCGGACTCAGCCGAACACCGGGGAGCTGTTTTTT

J: TRBJ1-4
V: TRBV7-6
size: -
D: -
CDR3: CASSSEAGATNEKLFF
DNA: TGTGCCAGCAGCTCAGAGGCAGGGGCAACTAATGAAAAACTGTTTTTT

J: TRBJ2-3
V: TRBV20-1
size: many
D: TRBD2
CDR3: CSAGGGGSRSDTQYF
DNA: TGCAGTGCCGGGGGGGGCGGGAGCCGATCTGATACGCAGTATTTT

J: TRBJ2-7
V: TRBV5-1
size: -
D: -
CDR3: CASSLGGREYF
DNA: TGCGCCAGCAGCTTGGGGGGAAGAGAGTACTTC

J: TRBJ2-3
V: TRBV19
size: many
D: -
CDR3: CASSMWREVDTQYF
DNA: TGTGCCAGTAGTATGTGGAGGGAGGTAGATACGCAGTATTTT

J: TRBJ2-3
V: TRBV19
size: few
D: -
CDR3: CASSPRAGSVDTQYF
DNA: TGTGCCAGTAGTCCCAGAGCTGGTTCGGTTGATACGCAGTATTTT

J: TRBJ1-3
V: TRBV28
size: many
D: -
CDR3: CASSLLRLGNTIYF
DNA: TGTGCCAGCAGTTTACTCAGGCTTGGAAACACCATATATTTT

J: TRBJ2-3
V: TRBV10-3
size: many
D: -
CDR3: CAISPHGGGEDTQYF
DNA: TGTGCCATCAGCCCACACGGAGGGGGGGAGGATACGCAGTATTTT

J: TRBJ1-6
V: TRBV9
size: many
D: -
CDR3: CASSADPSGGRNSPLHF
DNA: TGTGCCAGCAGCGCCGACCCTTCCGGGGGCAGAAATTCACCCCTCCACTTT

J: TRBJ1-3
V: TRBV5-1
size: many
D: -
CDR3: CASSLDISSGNTIYF
DNA: TGCGCCAGCAGCTTGGACATTAGCTCTGGAAACACCATATATTTT

J: TRBJ2-4
V: TRBV20-1
size: many
D: TRBD1
CDR3: CSAHTGGRSKNIQYF
DNA: TGCAGTGCGCATACAGGGGGTCGGTCCAAAAACATTCAGTACTTC

J: TRBJ2-5
V: TRBV7-7
size: many
D: TRBD2
CDR3: CASSLGSLAGGEEPQYF
DNA: TGTGCTAGCAGCTTAGGATCTCTAGCGGGAGGTGAAGAGCCCCAGTACTTC

J: TRBJ2-7
V: TRBV6-6
size: -
D: TRBD1
CDR3: CASSYFLGQGDQEQYF
DNA: TGTGCCAGCAGTTACTTTTTGGGACAGGGGGATCAGGAGCAGTACTTC

J: TRBJ2-1
V: TRBV5-1
size: many
D: TRBD2
CDR3: CASSYSREVQDEQFF
DNA: TGCGCCAGCAGCTATTCGCGGGAGGTTCAGGATGAGCAGTTCTTC

J: TRBJ1-2
V: TRBV5-4
size: -
D: -
CDR3: CASSWAGSTFSYGYTF
DNA: TGTGCCAGCAGCTGGGCTGGATCCACATTTAGCTATGGCTACACCTTC

J: TRBJ2-5
V: TRBV19
size: many
D: TRBD1
CDR3: CASSIQPGQVGQETQYF
DNA: TGTGCCAGTAGTATCCAACCGGGACAGGTTGGGCAAGAGACCCAGTACTTC

J: TRBJ2-3
V: TRBV20-1
size: many
D: TRBD1
CDR3: CSARPRTGGTDTQYF
DNA: TGCAGTGCTAGGCCCCGGACAGGAGGCACAGATACGCAGTATTTT

J: TRBJ2-7
V: TRBV27
size: many
D: -
CDR3: CASSFGLNYEQYF
DNA: TGTGCCAGCAGTTTTGGACTAAACTACGAGCAGTACTTC

J: TRBJ2-2
V: TRBV28
size: -
D: -
CDR3: CASSPGAQGNTGELFF
DNA: TGTGCCAGCAGTCCCGGGGCACAGGGCAACACCGGGGAGCTGTTTTTT

J: TRBJ2-3
V: TRBV6-2/TRBV6-3
size: many
D: -
CDR3: CASSYGQDTQYF
DNA: TGTGCCAGCAGTTACGGTCAGGATACGCAGTATTTT

J: TRBJ1-3
V: TRBV28
size: many
D: -
CDR3: CASSLRGGALGNTIYF
DNA: TGTGCCAGCAGCTTACGGGGAGGGGCGCTTGGAAACACCATATATTTT

J: TRBJ2-1
V: TRBV15
size: many
D: -
CDR3: CATSRDLGSYNEQFF
DNA: TGTGCCACCAGCAGAGATCTTGGCTCCTACAATGAGCAGTTCTTC

J: TRBJ2-1
V: TRBV18
size: -
D: -
CDR3: CASSPRAISRTHNEQFF
DNA: TGTGCCAGCTCACCACGAGCGATTAGCCGAACTCACAATGAGCAGTTCTTC

J: TRBJ1-5
V: TRBV18
size: many
D: -
CDR3: CASSPPGQPQHF
DNA: TGTGCCAGCTCACCACCAGGACAGCCCCAGCATTTT

J: TRBJ1-5
V: TRBV12-3/TRBV12-4
size: many
D: TRBD1
CDR3: CASSGTDNQPQHF
DNA: TGTGCCAGCAGCGGGACAGATAATCAGCCCCAGCATTTT

J: TRBJ1-5
V: TRBV20-1
size: -
D: -
CDR3: CSASQGVQPRHF
DNA: TGCAGTGCTAGTCAAGGGGTCCAGCCCCGGCATTTT

J: TRBJ2-1
V: TRBV4-3
size: many
D: TRBD1
CDR3: CASSHRTGTYNEQFF
DNA: TGCGCCAGCAGCCATAGGACAGGAACCTACAATGAGCAGTTCTTC

J: TRBJ2-7
V: TRBV7-2
size: many
D: -
CDR3: CASSPRLYYEQYF
DNA: TGTGCCAGCAGCCCTCGACTCTACTACGAGCAGTACTTC

J: TRBJ1-6
V: TRBV28
size: many
D: -
CDR3: CASSLWRGANNSPLHF
DNA: TGTGCCAGCAGTTTATGGCGGGGGGCCAATAATTCACCCCTCCACTTT

J: TRBJ1-6
V: TRBV12-5
size: many
D: TRBD1
CDR3: CASGLVDRVLLGGGSYNSPLHF
DNA: TGTGCTAGTGGTTTGGTAGACAGGGTGCTGCTCGGTGGGGGCTCCTATAATTCACCCCTCCACTTT

J: TRBJ2-3
V: TRBV5-1
size: many
D: -
CDR3: CASSWFLSGDTQYF
DNA: TGCGCCAGCAGCTGGTTCCTTAGCGGAGATACGCAGTATTTT

J: TRBJ1-2
V: TRBV20-1
size: -
D: -
CDR3: CSAPGPMGYGYTF
DNA: TGCAGTGCCCCGGGGCCAATGGGATATGGCTACACCTTC

J: TRBJ2-3
V: TRBV19
size: many
D: TRBD2
CDR3: CASSAQTSGARTQYF
DNA: TGTGCCAGTAGTGCCCAGACTAGCGGGGCCCGCACGCAGTATTTT

J: TRBJ2-7
V: TRBV14
size: -
D: TRBD2
CDR3: CASSQEIASAERENYEQYF
DNA: TGTGCCAGCAGCCAAGAAATAGCTAGCGCGGAGCGGGAGAACTACGAGCAGTACTTC

J: TRBJ2-4
V: TRBV20-1
size: many
D: -
CDR3: CSASGGPAVNIQYF
DNA: TGCAGTGCTAGCGGAGGGCCAGCGGTAAACATTCAGTACTTC

J: TRBJ2-7
V: TRBV28
size: many
D: -
CDR3: CASSGTYRSYEQYF
DNA: TGTGCCAGCAGCGGGACTTACCGATCCTACGAGCAGTACTTC

J: TRBJ2-5
V: TRBV3-1
size: many
D: TRBD2
CDR3: CASSQDRVAGWGETQYF
DNA: TGTGCCAGCAGCCAAGATAGGGTAGCGGGTTGGGGGGAGACCCAGTACTTC

J: TRBJ1-2
V: TRBV9
size: many
D: TRBD1
CDR3: CASSPQGQEDGYTF
DNA: TGTGCCAGCAGCCCCCAGGGACAGGAAGATGGCTACACCTTC

J: TRBJ2-1
V: TRBV5-6
size: many
D: TRBD1
CDR3: CASSLSIEGANEQFF
DNA: TGTGCCAGCAGCTTGTCAATCGAGGGGGCAAATGAGCAGTTCTTC

J: TRBJ2-7
V: TRBV6-2/TRBV6-3
size: many
D: -
CDR3: CASSKEETYEQYF
DNA: TGTGCCAGCAGTAAAGAGGAGACCTACGAGCAGTACTTC

J: TRBJ1-5
V: TRBV6-6
size: few
D: -
CDR3: CASRHFDGGQPQHF
DNA: TGTGCCAGCAGACACTTCGATGGAGGTCAGCCCCAGCATTTT

J: TRBJ2-6
V: TRBV30
size: many
D: -
CDR3: CAWSVSVANVLTF
DNA: TGTGCCTGGAGTGTATCTGTCGCAAACGTCCTGACTTTC

J: TRBJ2-5
V: TRBV15
size: many
D: TRBD2
CDR3: CATAPGLDGRVETQYF
DNA: TGTGCCACCGCGCCGGGACTAGACGGAAGGGTAGAGACCCAGTACTTC

J: TRBJ2-3
V: TRBV11-3
size: -
D: TRBD1
CDR3: CASSAGQGARTDTQYF
DNA: TGTGCCAGCAGCGCGGGACAGGGGGCCCGCACAGATACGCAGTATTTT

J: TRBJ2-4
V: TRBV12-3/TRBV12-4
size: many
D: TRBD1
CDR3: CASTLDRAIQYF
DNA: TGTGCCAGCACCCTCGACAGGGCCATTCAGTACTTC

J: TRBJ2-1
V: TRBV20-1
size: many
D: -
CDR3: CSARGTISYNEQFF
DNA: TGCAGTGCTAGGGGGACGATCTCCTACAATGAGCAGTTCTTC

J: TRBJ2-3
V: TRBV18
size: few
D: -
CDR3: CASSLAGFTDTQYF
DNA: TGTGCCAGCTCACTGGCAGGGTTCACAGATACGCAGTATTTT

J: TRBJ2-6
V: TRBV4-2
size: many
D: -
CDR3: CASSPSLSSSGANVLTF
DNA: TGTGCCAGCAGCCCCAGTCTATCCTCCTCTGGGGCCAACGTCCTGACTTTC

J: TRBJ2-7
V: TRBV7-9
size: many
D: -
CDR3: CASSFGRSKGYEQYF
DNA: TGTGCCAGCAGCTTTGGCAGGAGCAAGGGATACGAGCAGTACTTC

J: TRBJ2-5
V: TRBV12-5
size: -
D: -
CDR3: CASGQDPTSQETQYF
DNA: TGTGCTAGTGGCCAAGATCCGACTAGTCAAGAGACCCAGTATTTC

J: TRBJ1-4
V: TRBV28
size: many
D: TRBD1
CDR3: CASSPGGWANEKLFF
DNA: TGTGCCAGCAGTCCAGGGGGCTGGGCTAATGAAAAACTGTTTTTT

J: TRBJ2-1
V: TRBV6-1
size: few
D: TRBD1
CDR3: CASSQKRSGTGLYNEQFF
DNA: TGTGCCAGCAGTCAGAAAAGATCCGGGACAGGGCTTTACAATGAGCAGTTCTTC

J: TRBJ2-1
V: TRBV5-1
size: -
D: TRBD2
CDR3: CASGWIAGGPNNEQFF
DNA: TGCGCCAGCGGCTGGATAGCGGGGGGGCCCAACAATGAGCAGTTCTTC